The rows below give T cell receptor beta chains drawn from one sample of a study of cytomegalovirus exposure and HLA in healthy donors. The table came from immunoSEQ multiplex PCR; TCRdb's copy has only in-frame clones and leaves some out. The sample contains about 160,000 clones, 60% to 80% of which appear only once. The sequenced sample consisted of PBMCs. The receptors were gathered from a man over 45 in good health and CMV-seropositive. Both conserved end residues are part of each CDR3. D genes are given only for firm matches. Clone size is stated in some rows and not others, as once, few, many or a class when expanded.

.	.	TRBV4-1	TRBJ2-5	CASSPRRRVVGQETQYF	TGCGCCAGCAGCCCCCGGAGGAGGGTAGTAGGCCAAGAGACCCAGTACTTC
.	.	TRBV6-1	TRBJ2-7	CASSEFDSSSYEQYF	TGTGCCAGCAGTGAATTTGACAGCAGCTCCTACGAGCAGTACTTC
TRBD1	.	TRBV18	TRBJ1-6	CASKDREDSPLHF	TGTGCCAGCAAAGACAGGGAAGATTCACCCCTCCACTTT
.	.	TRBV7-2	TRBJ2-2	CASSLKGSDLGGELFF	TGTGCCAGCAGCTTAAAAGGTAGCGACCTCGGCGGGGAGCTGTTTTTT
TRBD2	once	TRBV7-2	TRBJ2-4	CASSPIAGGAKNIQYF	TGTGCCAGCAGCCCTATAGCGGGGGGGGCCAAAAACATTCAGTACTTC
TRBD1	.	TRBV2	TRBJ1-1	CASNRDRAMAEAFF	TGTGCCAGCAATAGGGACAGGGCGATGGCTGAAGCTTTCTTT
TRBD1	.	TRBV6-1	TRBJ1-5	CATHRQGRRQPQHF	TGTGCCACCCACAGACAGGGGAGACGTCAGCCCCAGCATTTT
.	.	TRBV27	TRBJ2-1	CASSLRGHRAQGSYNEQFF	TGTGCCAGCAGTTTGAGGGGCCATAGGGCCCAGGGGTCCTACAATGAGCAGTTCTTC
TRBD2	.	TRBV27	TRBJ2-3	CASSWLAGGLSADTQYF	TGTGCCAGCAGTTGGCTAGCGGGGGGGCTTAGCGCAGATACGCAGTATTTT
.	few	TRBV9	TRBJ1-2	CASSVATGHYGYTF	TGTGCCAGCAGCGTAGCTACAGGGCACTATGGCTACACCTTC
TRBD1	.	TRBV5-4	TRBJ2-1	CASSLEGQGAKSYEQFF	TGTGCCAGCAGCTTGGAAGGACAGGGGGCGAAGTCATATGAGCAGTTCTTC
.	once	TRBV5-4	TRBJ1-4	CASSPPPPGLNEKLFF	TGTGCCAGCAGTCCACCCCCGCCAGGTCTTAATGAAAAACTGTTTTTT
.	.	TRBV21-1	TRBJ1-5	CASSNKGEGTIWSQPQHF	TGTGCCAGCAGCAACAAGGGGGAGGGAACTATATGGAGTCAGCCCCAGCATTTT
TRBD1	.	TRBV7-9	TRBJ1-2	CASRGEGALGYTF	TGTGCCAGCAGGGGTGAGGGGGCCTTGGGCTACACCTTC
TRBD1	.	TRBV6-1	TRBJ1-2	CASSLTGGGGYTF	TGTGCCAGCAGTCTTACAGGGGGCGGAGGCTACACCTTC
TRBD1	few	TRBV25-1	TRBJ1-2	CASSRGTGERYGYTF	TGTGCCAGCAGTAGGGGGACAGGGGAAAGGTATGGCTACACCTTC
.	few	TRBV4-3	TRBJ2-4	CASSQDGGTKNIQYF	TGCGCCAGCAGCCAAGATGGGGGGACCAAAAACATTCAGTACTTC
TRBD1	.	TRBV5-8	TRBJ2-7	CASSWGQVQISYEQYF	TGTGCCAGCAGCTGGGGACAGGTACAAATCTCCTACGAGCAGTACTTC
.	.	TRBV10-3	TRBJ2-1	CAISESGEIYNEQFF	TGTGCCATCAGTGAGTCTGGGGAGATCTACAATGAGCAGTTCTTC
.	.	TRBV18	TRBJ1-5	CASSNQAHNQPQHF	TGTGCCAGCTCCAATCAGGCCCACAATCAGCCCCAGCATTTT